The 30 T cell receptor beta chains given below trace back to one sample, sequenced in a study of glioma-infiltrating T cells after dendritic cell vaccination. Time point given: after dendritic cell vaccination, including at tumor progression/relapse. Data came from immunoSEQ multiplex PCR; TCRdb stores just in-frame clones and leaves some out. The sample records over 90,000 clones, less than 90% being singletons. Sample: blood, taken after dendritic cell vaccination. These receptors originate from a human donor with glioblastoma.

V and J are TRBV19 and TRBJ2-1; no definite D call. With 4 bases removed from V and 1 base from J, the gap between germline ends came to 11 bases. This CDR3 contains 15 residues. Per the germline V gene, CDR1 is LNHDA and CDR2 is SQIVND (reference sequence). The CDR3 spells CASSRTYRSYNEQFF. In DNA form, the CDR3 reads TGTGCCAGTAGTAGAACTTATCGGTCCTACAATGAGCAGTTCTTC. Filled out from reference TRBV19 and TRBJ2-1, the complete variable domain reads DGGITQSPKYLFRKEGQNVTLSCEQNLNHDAMYWYRQDPGQGLRLIYYSQIVNDFQKGDIAEGYSVSREKKESFPLTVTSAQKNPTAFYLCASSRTYRSYNEQFFGPGTRLTVL.

The chain employs TRBV5-6 and TRBJ1-2, with 8 bases that match TRBD1. J gave up 5 bases and V 4 bases, and 10 bases lay outside the gene matches. Germline CDR1 SGHDT, CDR2 YYEEEE. The CDR3 totals 15 residues. The CDR3 DNA is TGTGCCAGCAGCCTTAGGACAGGGCAGGGTTATGGCTACACCTTC. As protein: CASSLRTGQGYGYTF.

This chain uses TRBV7-2 with TRBJ1-2, with D possibly TRBD1 on 5 matching bases. Germline V gives CDR1 SGHTA, CDR2 FQGNSA. Trimming cost V 2 bases and J 5 bases, with 9 bases left between them. This CDR3 spans 13 amino acids. The CDR3 protein is CASSLNQGYGYTF. DNA for the CDR3: TGTGCCAGCAGCTTAAACCAGGGTTATGGCTACACCTTC.

The chain combines TRBV19 with TRBJ1-5; 8 bases fit TRBD1. The junction had 13 bases not matched to a gene; V was cut back by 6 bases and J by 6 bases. This CDR3 comprises 16 residues. Germline V gives CDR1 LNHDA, CDR2 SQIVND (reference sequence). CDR3 loop: CASSKGGQVVGQPQHF. CDR3 coding DNA: TGTGCCAGTAGCAAAGGGGGACAGGTTGTCGGTCAGCCCCAGCATTTT.

The J gene is TRBJ2-7, the V gene TRBV2, with D maybe TRBD1 (6 bases). Looked up from germline, CDR1 is SNHLY and CDR2 is FYNNEI. V dropped 5 bases and J dropped 2 bases, with 10 bases sitting between them. This CDR3 comprises 13 residues. The CDR3 sequence is CASSWTAPYEQYF. As DNA, the CDR3 is TGTGCCAGCAGTTGGACAGCTCCCTACGAGCAGTACTTC.

This clone was seen only a few times. The rearrangement joins TRBV27 to TRBJ1-2; D may be TRBD1 (5 bases). Germline CDR1 MNHEY, CDR2 SMNVEV (reference sequence). This CDR3 contains 13 residues. Trimming stripped 6 bases from V and 0 bases from J, with 8 bases between. CDR3 in DNA: TGTGCCAGCAGCCTAGGGGCTAACTATGGCTACACCTTC. Protein product: CASSLGANYGYTF.

This clone was detected only a few times. The chain links TRBV19 to TRBJ2-2; a possible D gene is TRBD1 (6 bases). Per the germline V gene, CDR1 is LNHDA and CDR2 is SQIVND (reference sequence). Trimming pared 7 bases from V and 5 bases from J, leaving 11 bases between. This CDR3 is 13 amino acids long. CDR3 DNA sequence: TGTGCCAGTAACAGGGCTCGGACCGGGGAGCTGTTTTTT. Protein sequence: CASNRARTGELFF.

This chain connects TRBV2 to TRBJ1-1; D call uncertain. Germline-derived CDR1 and CDR2 are SNHLY and FYNNEI. The length of the CDR3 is 11 residues. With 7 bases removed from V and 5 bases from J, the gap between germline ends came to 8 bases. DNA for the CDR3: TGTGCCAGCACCGGACTAACTGAAGCTTTCTTT. Its protein is CASTGLTEAFF. Full variable domain (outside the CDR3, taken from reference TRBV2 and TRBJ1-1): EPEVTQTPSHQVTQMGQEVILRCVPISNHLYFYWYRQILGQKVEFLVSFYNNEISEKSEIFDDQFSVERPDGSNFTLKIRSTKLEDSAMYFCASTGLTEAFFGQGTRLTVV.

The chain uses TRBV4-1 and TRBJ1-1; the D is unclear. V was shortened by 6 bases and J by 3 bases, with 17 bases between the two germline ends. The CDR3 is 15 amino acids. Per the germline V gene, CDR1 is MGHRA and CDR2 is YSYEKL. The CDR3 spells CASSLLSEVYTEAFF. The CDR3 DNA sequence: TGCGCCAGCAGTCTCCTTTCGGAGGTGTACACTGAAGCTTTCTTT.

V is TRBV28 and J is TRBJ2-7; 7 nucleotides line up with TRBD1. Germline V gene sequence: CDR1 MDHEN, CDR2 SYDVKM. V was pared by 7 bases and J by 7 bases, with 16 bases of the junction left unmatched. The CDR3 loop spans 15 amino acids. CDR3 region: CASTHSGTAEWEQYF. CDR3 coding DNA: TGTGCCAGCACCCACTCAGGGACAGCCGAGTGGGAGCAGTACTTC.

V and J are TRBV18 and TRBJ2-3; the match to TRBD2 covers 7 bases. Trimming removed 1 base from V and 3 bases from J; junction bases left unmatched: 10. There are 17 residues in the CDR3. The germline V gene has CDR1 KGHSH and CDR2 LQKENI. The CDR3 loop is CASSPRRGGFVTDTQYF. CDR3 sequence (DNA): TGTGCCAGCTCACCACGACGGGGAGGGTTCGTAACAGATACGCAGTATTTT.

The chain carries TRBV18 and TRBJ1-1; D is ambiguous. Trimming cost V 3 bases and J 0 bases, with 8 bases left between them. CDR1 is KGHSH, CDR2 LQKENI, per germline. CDR3 length: 14 amino acids. Here the CDR3 reads CASSPGTMNTEAFF. The CDR3 coding sequence is TGTGCCAGCTCACCGGGCACAATGAACACTGAAGCTTTCTTT.

The CDR3 loop reads CASSMRNRGESNQPQHF. The CDR3 DNA reads TGTGCCAGTAGTATGCGGAATCGGGGGGAAAGCAATCAGCCCCAGCATTTT. V is TRBV19 and J is TRBJ1-5; a possible D gene is TRBD1 (5 bases). Germline CDR1 and CDR2: LNHDA and SQIVND (reference sequence). This CDR3 has 17 residues. V lost 3 bases and J lost 1, with 16 bases in between. Variable domain in full (rest from reference TRBV19 and TRBJ1-5): DGGITQSPKYLFRKEGQNVTLSCEQNLNHDAMYWYRQDPGQGLRLIYYSQIVNDFQKGDIAEGYSVSREKKESFPLTVTSAQKNPTAFYLCASSMRNRGESNQPQHFGDGTRLSIL.

The chain uses TRBV28 and TRBJ2-7, with 15 positions matching TRBD2. Looked up from germline, CDR1 is MDHEN and CDR2 is SYDVKM. J was trimmed by 3 bases and V by 7 bases; bases with no gene match: 10. This CDR3 is built from 17 residues. The CDR3 region has the DNA TGTGCCAGCACCCGACCGGGACTAGCGGGAGGACGCTACGAGCAGTACTTC. Residues: CASTRPGLAGGRYEQYF.

This clone showed up just once. The rearrangement joins TRBV2 to TRBJ2-7, with a possible D match to TRBD2 (6 bases). V dropped 6 bases and J dropped 6 bases, with 12 bases sitting between them. CDR1 and CDR2 (germline): SNHLY, FYNNEI. The CDR3 sequence is 12 residues long. The DNA of the CDR3 is TGTGCCAGCAGGGGGCGGGGAGCCGAGCAGTACTTC. It codes for CASRGRGAEQYF.

The chain has TRBV25-1 and TRBJ1-2, with 7 bases that match TRBD1. CDR1 MGHDK and CDR2 SYGVNS come from the germline V gene. There are 18 residues in the CDR3. V gave up 0 bases and J gave up 6 bases; unmatched junction bases: 16. Here the CDR3 reads CASSEYSPSGGPHHGYTF. DNA for the CDR3: TGTGCCAGCAGTGAATATTCCCCATCAGGGGGACCTCATCATGGCTACACCTTC.

The rearrangement uses TRBV5-1 and TRBJ1-1, with D uncertain. CDR1 and CDR2 from the germline V gene are SGHRS and YFSETQ. The CDR3 contains 13 residues. Trimming took off 4 bases at V and 2 bases at J, with 9 bases between the two ends. CDR3 loop: CASSGRDNTEAFF. The CDR3 coding sequence is TGCGCCAGCAGCGGACGGGATAACACTGAAGCTTTCTTT.

The genes are TRBV28 and TRBJ1-2, with a tentative D call TRBD1 (5 bases). Trimming took off 2 bases at V and 6 bases at J, with 13 bases between the two ends. CDR3 length equals 14 residues. Germline V gene data show CDR1 as MDHEN and CDR2 as SYDVKM. The chain's CDR3 is CASSLKGVFNGYTF. CDR3 in DNA: TGTGCCAGCAGTTTAAAAGGGGTTTTTAATGGCTACACCTTC.

The rearrangement uses TRBV18 and TRBJ1-1, with a possible D match to TRBD1 (6 bases). The CDR3 consists of 16 residues. Germline V gene lookup returns CDR1 KGHSH and CDR2 LQKENI. Between the trimmed V and J ends, which lost 3 bases and 1 base, there was a span of 15 bases. CDR3 region: CASSPRLQGPNTEAFF. DNA for the CDR3: TGTGCCAGCTCACCCCGGCTACAGGGCCCGAACACTGAAGCTTTCTTT. Variable domain in full (rest from reference TRBV18 and TRBJ1-1): NAGVMQNPRHLVRRRGQEARLRCSPMKGHSHVYWYRQLPEEGLKFMVYLQKENIIDESGMPKERFSAEFPKEGPSILRIQQVVRGDSAAYFCASSPRLQGPNTEAFFGQGTRLTVV.

In regard to this clone: This CDR3 is also generated by other DNA sequences in the sample. The chain links TRBV30 to TRBJ1-6; TRBD1 matches 7 bases. The CDR3 loop spans 13 amino acids. The junction had 2 bases not matched to a gene; V was cut back by 4 bases and J by 5 bases. Looked up from germline, CDR1 is GTSNPN and CDR2 is SVGIG (reference sequence). CDR3 coding DNA: TGTGCCTGGACCGGGACAGATAATTCACCCCTCCACTTT. Protein product: CAWTGTDNSPLHF.

This clone was observed a handful of times. This sequence joins TRBV19 and TRBJ1-2, with D tentatively TRBD1 (6 bases). Germline CDR1 reads LNHDA; CDR2 reads SQIVND (reference sequence). CDR3 size: 15 residues. Trimming removed 4 bases from V and 3 bases from J, with 15 bases in between. CDR3: CASSSHTGFHYGYTF. The CDR3 DNA reads TGTGCCAGTAGTAGCCATACAGGGTTCCACTATGGCTACACCTTC.

This chain links TRBV6-1 with TRBJ1-2; D possibly corresponds to TRBD1 (5 bases). The CDR3 consists of 13 residues. Germline lookup yields CDR1 MNHNS and CDR2 SASEGT. V shed 2 bases and J shed 9 bases, with 13 bases lying between them. CDR3 in amino acids: CASSELRGVSYTF. Here the CDR3 DNA reads TGTGCCAGCAGTGAATTACGGGGGGTTAGCTACACCTTC.

V gene TRBV19 combines with J gene TRBJ2-3; 9 bases are a match to TRBD1. This CDR3 region has 15 residues. V shed 6 bases and J 3 bases; nucleotides not matched to a gene: 7. The V gene's germline CDR1 is LNHDA and CDR2 SQIVND (reference sequence). The DNA of the CDR3 is TGTGCCAGTAGCCGTAGACAGGGGGAGACAGATACGCAGTATTTT. Its protein is CASSRRQGETDTQYF.

The CDR3 coding sequence is TGTGCCAGCAGCAAGGGGACAGGGGACGGCTACACCTTC. Its translation: CASSKGTGDGYTF. The rearrangement uses TRBV28 and TRBJ1-2; TRBD1 matches at 10 bases. V lost 6 bases and J lost 8; bases outside the gene matches: 6. The germline V gene encodes CDR1 MDHEN and CDR2 SYDVKM. The CDR3 runs to 13 residues.

The V call is TRBV28, the J call TRBJ2-7; 9 bases are shared with TRBD1. This CDR3 is 16 amino acids long. The V gene's germline CDR1 is MDHEN and CDR2 SYDVKM. The V and J ends lost 4 bases and 3 bases, in that order; junction bases with no gene match: 10. The chain's CDR3 is CASSSGQGYGIYEQYF. Written as DNA, the CDR3 is TGTGCCAGCAGTTCCGGACAGGGGTACGGAATCTACGAGCAGTACTTC.

The genes are TRBV19 and TRBJ2-5, with D possibly TRBD1 on 6 matching bases. With 10 bases removed from V and 2 bases from J, the gap between germline ends came to 17 bases. There are 14 residues in the CDR3. Germline-derived CDR1 and CDR2 are LNHDA and SQIVND (reference sequence). The CDR3 coding sequence is TGTGCCACCCGCGCAGGACAGACACAAGAGACCCAGTACTTC. Protein sequence: CATRAGQTQETQYF.

The chain employs TRBV6-1 and TRBJ2-5; 7 bases match TRBD2. Germline trimming cut 3 bases from V and 0 bases from J; bases unmatched to any gene: 7. Germline lookup yields CDR1 MNHNS and CDR2 SASEGT. The CDR3 sequence is 16 residues long. The CDR3 is CASSDWSSGYQETQYF. Written as DNA, the CDR3 is TGTGCCAGCAGTGATTGGTCTAGCGGCTACCAAGAGACCCAGTACTTC.

The rearrangement joins TRBV13 to TRBJ1-1, with 9 nucleotides matching TRBD1. There are 18 residues in the CDR3. V lost 1 base, J lost 3 bases, and 12 bases stayed unmatched. The germline V gene encodes CDR1 PRHDT and CDR2 FYEKMQ (reference sequence). CDR3 loop: CASSLVPLQGAEDTEAFF. The CDR3 DNA is TGTGCCAGCAGCTTAGTCCCGTTACAGGGGGCAGAGGACACTGAAGCTTTCTTT.

The CDR3 bases are TGCGCCAGCAGTCCAGGGACAGGAGATTATGGCTACACCTTC. This sequence encodes CASSPGTGDYGYTF. V usage is TRBV10-1 and J usage is TRBJ1-2, with 8 bases aligning to TRBD1. The CDR3 contains 14 residues. V was clipped by 5 bases and J by 5 bases; unmatched bases: 7. Germline CDR1 is WNHNN and CDR2 is SYGVQD (reference sequence).

The gene calls are TRBV11-2 and TRBJ2-7; D is undetermined. V was cut by 5 bases and J by 1 base, with 12 bases left in between. Germline V CDR1 and CDR2: SGHAT, FQNNGV. CDR3 length: 14 amino acids. The CDR3, as DNA: TGTGCCAGCAGCATGAACCGAGCTTCCTACGAGCAGTACTTC. Translating it yields CASSMNRASYEQYF.